This T cell receptor beta chain was observed in a study of shared clonotypes between healthy human individuals (dated by TCRdb to 2018 to 2020). Study-level background: The cohort comprised a couple of women and a few men aged 18 to 49 years. Blood TCR repertoires of about five healthy adults were deeply sequenced to estimate repertoire size and the extent of clonotype sharing between individuals. To increase sequencing depth and limit assay-specific biases, different laboratories used diverse techniques to prepare libraries and sequence TCR repertoires. For each donor, CD4 naive and CD4 memory were each given three plates, CD8 naive was given two plates, and CD8 memory was given one plate. Leukapheresis yielded between about 0.85 and 10 billion PBMCs per donor. The investigation overall reported the following: Naive subsets generally had larger estimated clonotype richness than memory subsets did. Sampling was restricted to blood, and TCR repertoires in tissues likely differ from the TCR repertoires found in blood. Across a handful of donors, approximately 5% of naive CD4, 3% to 4% of naive CD8, under 2.5% of memory CD4, and 0.3% to 0.45% of memory CD8 clonotypes were shared. Based on pairwise subsampling, the degree of clonotype sharing among donors was expected to be affected by sequencing depth. The small number of donors limited the genetic and exposure-history diversity represented. Incomplete sequencing was indicated by rarefaction of sorted-subset datasets, despite the large sequencing depth. Compared with non-shared clonotypes, clonotypes shared by all four sorted-subset donors had higher generation probabilities.

A remark on this clone: This receptor's antigen is unknown. No base qualities exist here, and no much larger clone lies one base off it.

The CDR3 covers 12 residues, taking in both the cysteine and the phenylalanine. CDR3 DNA only is kept here, 36 bases in frame from base 1. The junction shows trimming of 4 bases on V and 7 bases on J, plus 9 bases between the germline ends. The germline V gene sets CDR1 to SGDLS and CDR2 to YYNGEE. Using the deep immunoSEQ assay, TCR CDR3 regions were amplified from genomic DNA by multiplex PCR. Extracted genomic DNA from each cell subset was spread evenly across all wells of several immunoSEQ 96-well plates, with each plate serving as a replicate. For sorted subsets, roughly 200 ng of genomic DNA, equivalent to 25,000 to 35,000 T cell genomes, went into each replicate PCR. Purified libraries were measured with a Qubit 3.0 fluorometer, size-checked on a Bioanalyzer 2100, and measured again with the KAPA Library Quantification kit. Every immunoSEQ 96-well plate was sequenced on a dedicated single-read 150-cycle Illumina NextSeq 550 flow cell. Processing in the source paper ran as follows. Because only junctional sequences without quality scores were contained in the immunoSEQ output, filtering matching that applied to full-length reads could not be performed. To assign V/J genes and CDR3, sequences were annotated using PyIR, a Python wrapper for IgBLAST v1.9, with IMGT germline references. Any read was removed if the V/J assignment was weak (E-value above 1e-6), the CDR3 was missing, or the read contained stop codons, out-of-frame junctions, or ambiguous translated residues. V3J clonotypes were defined as sequences sharing the same inferred V gene, J gene, and CDR3 amino acid sequence. Percentage overlap between repertoires was computed as shared unique clonotypes divided by the size of the smaller repertoire. Repertoire richness was assessed with RTK rarefaction, the Chao1 estimator, and Recon v2.1 estimates of unobserved clonotypes. Generation probabilities were computed with OLGA for all TCRbeta clonotypes obtained by the gDNA method from a few donors. The source is immuneACCESS, and TCRdb retained only in-frame sequences with V and J called. Part of the clones is not carried over; for the studies checked, unresolved V genes explain less than half of this, and the remainder is unexplained. V, J and clone size derive from that table, while D and trimming were established from the DNA sequence. For this sample there are hundreds of thousands of clones; approximately 96% appear just once. About 0.12% of the sample rests with the top ten.

CD8 naive samples consisted of CD45RO-negative cells that were positively selected for CCR7, yielding a CD45RA+CCR7+ population without TemRA cells. Healthy HIV-negative adults with no recently reported acute infections or vaccinations were included as donors. Every donor was a Caucasian adult living in Nashville, Tennessee, USA. Blood was collected by leukapheresis, and PBMCs were isolated by Ficoll-Histopaque density gradient centrifugation and then cryopreserved in liquid nitrogen vapor phase. Analytical flow cytometry was used to check the purity and quantity of each magnetically sorted T cell population. Genomic DNA was isolated from each sorted fraction and quantified by UV absorbance on a Nanodrop 2000c.

Sample: naive CD8+ T cells sorted from blood. Explained via the paper, the cell subset or site label denotes: CD45RA+CCR7+. In this chain, TRBV9 is recombined with TRBJ1-5; tentative D gene TRBD1, with 6 bases matching. The receptor was derived from a woman aged 25 to 39 in good health. The sequenced DNA is TGTGCCAGCAGCTCAGGGGACCAGCCCCAGCATTTT. This sequence encodes CASSSGDQPQHF.